The T cell receptor (beta chain) described here comes from a study of T cells in localized non-small cell lung cancer. Points from the study as a whole: Researchers found a median approximately 53 of the top 100 tumor clones in adjacent lung. Multi-region tumor sequencing was not done, so intratumor heterogeneity could not be excluded. Higher T cell density in the blood was associated with longer overall survival, whereas higher adjacent-lung clonality associated with shorter survival. Uninvolved adjacent lung had higher T cell clonality than tumor and all other tissues.

About this clone itself: Its antigen remains unidentified.

Profiling relied on immunoSEQ multiplex PCR, and the TCRdb table lists in-frame clones only, not all of them. Altogether about 60,000 clones are present, roughly nine tenths being singletons, with the ten largest covering approximately 2%. There are 14 residues in the CDR3. The germline V gene has CDR1 SGHRS and CDR2 YFSETQ. The germline V and J ends were trimmed by 0 bases and 8 bases, with 12 bases remaining between them. This chain links TRBV5-1 with TRBJ2-1, with D unclear. Here the sequenced sample was peripheral blood, taken before any cancer treatment. The sequence came from a woman between 35 and 70 years old with stage I lung adenocarcinoma. CDR3 region: CASSLERLDDEQFF. The CDR3 bases are TGCGCCAGCAGCTTGGAAAGACTTGACGATGAGCAGTTCTTC.